The clone carrying this TCR beta chain was picked up one time. The antigen remains unidentified. This sample is part of a study of T cell responses to AZD1222 COVID-19 vaccine. Study information: Combined were second doses at about 4 or about 12 weeks. Study-wide results and caveats: In a largely white British group with more females than males, clonal diversity was possibly underestimated.

Method: immunoSEQ multiplex PCR; TCRdb's copy keeps in-frame clones and lacks some. Here the sample spans approximately 70,000 clones, around 86% being singletons. The CDR3 extends over 15 amino acids. V shed 4 bases, J shed 0 bases, and the junction held 5 bases outside the gene matches. Germline V lookup: CDR1 SGHRS, CDR2 YFSETQ. The chain employs TRBV5-1 and TRBJ1-1; 8 bases agree with TRBD1. The source is an adult in good health. The sequencing used peripheral blood, collected on day 0 of AZD1222 vaccination. The CDR3 protein is CASSDGDRMNTEAFF. The CDR3 region has the DNA TGCGCCAGCAGCGATGGGGACAGGATGAACACTGAAGCTTTCTTT.